This is a list of T cell receptor beta chains from one sample in a study of CD8 T cells in Susac syndrome. TCRdb processed the immunoSEQ multiplex PCR reads anew with MiXCR; each CDR3 protein has one entry. Altogether around 300,000 distinct CDR3 sequences are present, about 90% being singletons, with the ten largest covering roughly 0.07%. Sequencing used CD4+ T cells from PBMCs. These receptors were collected from a human donor with multiple sclerosis. The CDR3 runs from the conserved cysteine through the conserved F or W.

>TRBJ2-3|TRBV20-1
CSASVNSGGTTDTQYF
>TRBJ2-3|TRBV19
CASRPPGGTSTDTQYF
>TRBJ2-1|TRBV7-9
CASSLAGLASDEQFF
>TRBJ2-1|TRBV6-5
CASRVDRGGEQFF
>TRBJ2-6|TRBV14
CASSQNSKGAGANVLTF
>TRBJ2-3|TRBV19
CASKKQGIVSTDTQYF
>TRBJ2-3|TRBV2
CASSTLNHPRGHTQYF
>TRBJ2-2|TRBV18
CASSTGQGRTGELFF
>TRBJ1-1|TRBV2
CASRVGTRDGETEAFF
>TRBJ1-3|TRBV12-3/TRBV12-4
CASTWGAAIYF
>TRBJ2-3|TRBV20-1
CSATSGAGSTDTQYF
>TRBJ2-5|TRBV20-1
CSATREGETQYF
>TRBJ1-2|TRBV19
CASSIGAENYGYTF
>TRBJ1-4|TRBV19
CASSITAISTNEKLFF
>TRBJ2-7|TRBV6-5
CASGGRELREQYF
>TRBJ2-7|TRBV30
CAWSVGPTEQYF
>TRBJ2-1|TRBV29-1
CSATGGIRLNEQFF
>TRBJ2-6|TRBV19
CASSPPLYGANVLTF
>TRBJ1-2|TRBV7-7
CASSLRAGQGYYGYTF
>TRBJ1-3|TRBV7-3
CASSLYGGGSGNTIYF
>TRBJ1-1|TRBV7-9
CASSSRFTGFYTEAFF
>TRBJ2-1|TRBV12-3/TRBV12-4
CASSFFTRGEQFF
>TRBJ2-1|TRBV7-2
CASSLVGGGRINEQFF
>TRBJ1-4|TRBV20-1
CSATMTGINEKLFF
>TRBJ2-2|TRBV7-8
CASSLAAPGLAGTNTGELFF
>TRBJ2-6|TRBV29-1
CSVEELAGASGANVLTF
>TRBJ2-3|TRBV9
CASSVGVGGSADTQYF
>TRBJ2-1|TRBV9
CASSGTSGGRGGQFF
>TRBJ2-1|TRBV20-1
CSANLGQVGGNEQFF
>TRBJ1-2|TRBV18
CASSPPTGGWGNYGYTF
>TRBJ2-7|TRBV5-1
CASSSLGTSNEQYF
>TRBJ1-1|TRBV14
CASSQGQWGEAFF
>TRBJ2-2|TRBV5-4
CASSLAGFTGELFF
>TRBJ2-1|TRBV3-1
CASSAYDPRGGGAYNEQFF
>TRBJ2-1|TRBV2
CASRDPGQGPNEQFF
>TRBJ2-1|TRBV12-3/TRBV12-4
CASSTRDSYNEQFF
>TRBJ1-1|TRBV29-1
CSVEQGTEAFF
>TRBJ1-6|TRBV9
CASSVDPTANNSPLHF
>TRBJ2-7|TRBV7-2
CASSLGGAPPETF
>TRBJ2-7|TRBV3-1
CASSQPSYMEQYF
>TRBJ1-1|TRBV6-1
CASRGGSAEAFF
>TRBJ2-3|TRBV7-2
CASSLGTSGREDTQYF
>TRBJ1-5|TRBV6-1
CASSEGRGHSSNQPQHF
>TRBJ2-2|TRBV5-1
CASSLAQHTGELFF
>TRBJ2-1|TRBV5-6
CASSLGVYRGANEQFF
>TRBJ1-2|TRBV12-3/TRBV12-4
CASSILNYGYTF
>TRBJ1-5|TRBV19
CASKDTLNQPQHF
>TRBJ2-1|TRBV5-6
CASSPWTGEAYNEQFF
>TRBJ1-1|TRBV7-2
CASSLVLGPMNTEAFF
>TRBJ2-7|TRBV2
CASKPDSYEQYF
>TRBJ1-2|TRBV6-1
CASSLIVGANYGYTF
>TRBJ2-3|TRBV7-3
CASSGGERADTQYF
>TRBJ1-5|TRBV15
CATSRGGTASRQPQHF
>TRBJ2-7|TRBV20-1
CSALAGGTYEQYF
>TRBJ2-7|TRBV20-1
CSASPPSGYEQYF
>TRBJ2-2|TRBV5-1
CASSRAIPQGTGELFF
>TRBJ1-2|TRBV27
CASRPGRRFNYGYTF
>TRBJ1-4|TRBV6-1
CATRPTGGLATNEKLFF
>TRBJ1-5|TRBV12-3/TRBV12-4
CASSLYGQLLGPQHF